Many counts were recorded for the clone carrying this T cell receptor beta chain. These data belong to a study of early T cells in non-severe SARS-CoV-2 infection. One entry per CDR3 protein, called by TCRdb with MiXCR from the 5' RACE reads. This sample has fewer than 35,000 distinct CDR3 sequences, with roughly 6% found just once. Germline-derived CDR1 and CDR2 are KGHSH and LQKENI. CDR3 length equals 13 residues. V lost 4 bases to trimming and J lost 6 bases, with 11 bases between them. The TCR comes from an adult who was a healthcare worker with PCR-confirmed SARS-CoV-2 infection or an uninfected control (not recorded which). The sample consisted of whole blood. The chain has TRBV18 and TRBJ2-3; no clear D gene. The CDR3 nucleotides are TGTGCCAGCTCACTGACTGAAAAGGATACGCAGTATTTT. Its protein product is CASSLTEKDTQYF.